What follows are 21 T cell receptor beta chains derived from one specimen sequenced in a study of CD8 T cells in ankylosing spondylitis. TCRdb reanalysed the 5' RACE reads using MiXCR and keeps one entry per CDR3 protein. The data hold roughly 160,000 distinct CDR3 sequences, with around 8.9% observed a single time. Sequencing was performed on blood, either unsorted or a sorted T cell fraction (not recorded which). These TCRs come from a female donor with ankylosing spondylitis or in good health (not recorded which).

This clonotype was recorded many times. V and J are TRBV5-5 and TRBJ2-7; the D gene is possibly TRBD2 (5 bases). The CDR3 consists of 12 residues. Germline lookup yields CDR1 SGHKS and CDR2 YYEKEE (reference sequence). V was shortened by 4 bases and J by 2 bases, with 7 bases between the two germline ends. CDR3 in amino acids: CASSPGAYEQYF. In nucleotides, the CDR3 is TGTGCCAGCAGCCCCGGGGCCTACGAGCAGTACTTC. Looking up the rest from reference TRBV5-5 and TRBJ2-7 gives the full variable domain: DAGVTQSPTHLIKTRGQQVTLRCSPISGHKSVSWYQQVLGQGPQFIFQYYEKEERGRGNFPDRFSARQFPNYSSELNVNALLLGDSALYLCASSPGAYEQYFGPGTRLTVT.

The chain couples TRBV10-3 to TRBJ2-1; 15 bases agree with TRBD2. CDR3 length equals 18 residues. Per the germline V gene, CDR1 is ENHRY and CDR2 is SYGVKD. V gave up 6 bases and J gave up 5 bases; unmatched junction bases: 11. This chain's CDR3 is CAISPGLAGGPGDNEQFF. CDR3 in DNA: TGTGCCATCAGCCCTGGACTAGCGGGAGGGCCGGGTGACAATGAGCAGTTCTTC.

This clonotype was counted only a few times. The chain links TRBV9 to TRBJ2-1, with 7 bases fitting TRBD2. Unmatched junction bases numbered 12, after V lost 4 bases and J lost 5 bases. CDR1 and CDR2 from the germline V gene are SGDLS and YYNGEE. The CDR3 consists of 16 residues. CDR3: CASSSDSGQAHNEQFF. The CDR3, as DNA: TGTGCCAGCAGCTCGGATAGCGGGCAGGCGCACAATGAGCAGTTCTTC.

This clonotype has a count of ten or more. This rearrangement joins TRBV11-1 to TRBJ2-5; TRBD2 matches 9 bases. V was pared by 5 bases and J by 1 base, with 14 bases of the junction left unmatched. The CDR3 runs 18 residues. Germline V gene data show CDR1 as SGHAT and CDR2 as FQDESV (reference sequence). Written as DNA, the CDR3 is TGTGCCAGCAGCGCCTCGGGGCAGGGACTAGCCGGCCAAGAGACCCAGTACTTC. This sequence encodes CASSASGQGLAGQETQYF.

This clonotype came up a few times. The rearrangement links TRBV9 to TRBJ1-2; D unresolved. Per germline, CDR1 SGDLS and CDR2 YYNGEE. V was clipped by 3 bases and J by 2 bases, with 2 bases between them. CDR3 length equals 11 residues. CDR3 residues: CASSENYGYTF. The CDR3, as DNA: TGTGCCAGCAGCGAGAACTATGGCTACACCTTC.

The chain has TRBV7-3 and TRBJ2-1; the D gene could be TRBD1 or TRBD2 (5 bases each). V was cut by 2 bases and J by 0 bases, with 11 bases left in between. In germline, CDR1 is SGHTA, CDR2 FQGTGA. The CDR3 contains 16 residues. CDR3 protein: CASSLLGRSSYNEQFF. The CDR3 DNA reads TGTGCCAGCAGCTTACTGGGACGGAGCTCCTACAATGAGCAGTTCTTC.

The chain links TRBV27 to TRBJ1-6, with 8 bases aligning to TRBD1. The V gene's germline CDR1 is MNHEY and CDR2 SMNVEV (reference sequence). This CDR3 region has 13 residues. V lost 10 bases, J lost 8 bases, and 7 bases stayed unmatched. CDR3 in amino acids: CATSGGPHSPLHF. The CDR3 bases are TGTGCCACCTCAGGGGGCCCTCATTCACCCCTCCACTTT.

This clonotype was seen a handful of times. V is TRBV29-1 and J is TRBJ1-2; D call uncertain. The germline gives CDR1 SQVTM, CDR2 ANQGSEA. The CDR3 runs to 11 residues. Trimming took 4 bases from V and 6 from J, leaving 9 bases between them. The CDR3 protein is CSVVPEDGYTF. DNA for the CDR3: TGCAGCGTTGTTCCGGAGGATGGCTACACCTTC.

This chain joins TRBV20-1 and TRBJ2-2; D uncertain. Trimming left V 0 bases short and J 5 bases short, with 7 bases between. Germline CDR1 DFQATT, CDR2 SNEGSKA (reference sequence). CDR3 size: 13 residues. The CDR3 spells CSARDRRTGELFF. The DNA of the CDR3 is TGCAGTGCTAGAGATAGGCGGACCGGGGAGCTGTTTTTT.

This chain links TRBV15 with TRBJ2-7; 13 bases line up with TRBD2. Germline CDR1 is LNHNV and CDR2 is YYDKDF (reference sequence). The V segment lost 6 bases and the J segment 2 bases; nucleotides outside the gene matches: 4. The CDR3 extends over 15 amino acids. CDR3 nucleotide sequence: TGTGCCACCAGAACGACTAGCGGGGGGACCTACGAGCAGTACTTC. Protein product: CATRTTSGGTYEQYF.

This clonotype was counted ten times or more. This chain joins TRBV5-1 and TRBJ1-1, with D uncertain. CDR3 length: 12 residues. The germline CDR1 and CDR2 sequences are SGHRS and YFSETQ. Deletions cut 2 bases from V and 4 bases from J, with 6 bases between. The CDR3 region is CASSFMGTEAFF. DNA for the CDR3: TGCGCCAGCAGCTTCATGGGCACTGAAGCTTTCTTT.

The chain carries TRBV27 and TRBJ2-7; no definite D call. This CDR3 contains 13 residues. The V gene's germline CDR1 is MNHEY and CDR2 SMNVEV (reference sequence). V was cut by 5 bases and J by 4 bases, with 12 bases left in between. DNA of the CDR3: TGTGCCAGCAGTCCCACCGGATCGTACGAGCAGTACTTC. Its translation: CASSPTGSYEQYF.

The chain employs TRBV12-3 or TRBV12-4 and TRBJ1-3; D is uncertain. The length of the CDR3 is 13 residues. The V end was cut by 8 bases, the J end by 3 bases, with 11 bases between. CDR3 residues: CASDGEFGNTIYF. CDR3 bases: TGTGCCAGCGATGGGGAGTTTGGAAACACCATATATTTT.

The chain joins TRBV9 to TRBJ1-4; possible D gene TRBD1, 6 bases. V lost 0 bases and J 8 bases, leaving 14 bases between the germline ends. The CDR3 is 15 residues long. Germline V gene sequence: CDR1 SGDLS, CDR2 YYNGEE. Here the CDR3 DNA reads TGTGCCAGCAGCGTAGACGGGACAACCGGGGAAAAACTGTTTTTT. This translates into CASSVDGTTGEKLFF.

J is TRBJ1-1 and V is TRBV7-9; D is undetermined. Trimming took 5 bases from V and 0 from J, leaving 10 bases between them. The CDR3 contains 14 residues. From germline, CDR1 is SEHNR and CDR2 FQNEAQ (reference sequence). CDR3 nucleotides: TGTGCCAGCAGCCCCGTCCTCCTGAACACTGAAGCTTTCTTT. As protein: CASSPVLLNTEAFF.

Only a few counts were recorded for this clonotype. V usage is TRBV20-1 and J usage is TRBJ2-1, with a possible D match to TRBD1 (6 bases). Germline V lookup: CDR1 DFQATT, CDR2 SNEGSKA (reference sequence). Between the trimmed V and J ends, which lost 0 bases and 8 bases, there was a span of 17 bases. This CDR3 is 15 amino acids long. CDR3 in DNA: TGCAGTGCTAGAGATCAGGGGCAGGTCGGACATGAGCAGTTCTTC. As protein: CSARDQGQVGHEQFF.

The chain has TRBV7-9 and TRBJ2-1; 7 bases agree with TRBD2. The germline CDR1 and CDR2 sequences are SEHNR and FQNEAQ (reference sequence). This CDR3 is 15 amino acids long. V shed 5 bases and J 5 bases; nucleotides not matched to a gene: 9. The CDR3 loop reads CASSPQGLVDNEQFF. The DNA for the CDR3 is TGTGCCAGCAGCCCCCAAGGACTAGTCGACAATGAGCAGTTCTTC. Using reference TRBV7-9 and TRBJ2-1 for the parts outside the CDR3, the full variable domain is DTGVSQNPRHKITKRGQNVTFRCDPISEHNRLYWYRQTLGQGPEFLTYFQNEAQLEKSRLLSDRFSAERPKGSFSTLEIQRTEQGDSAMYLCASSPQGLVDNEQFFGPGTRLTVL.

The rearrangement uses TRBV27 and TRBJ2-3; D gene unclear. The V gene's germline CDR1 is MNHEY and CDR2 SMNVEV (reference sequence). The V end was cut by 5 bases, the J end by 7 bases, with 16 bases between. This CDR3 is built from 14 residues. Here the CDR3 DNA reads TGTGCCAGCAGTCTTAAATTGTCTAGACATACGCAGTATTTT. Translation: CASSLKLSRHTQYF.

CDR3 in amino acids: CASSPGASYNEQFF. As DNA, the CDR3 is TGTGCCAGCAGCCCCGGGGCGTCCTACAATGAGCAGTTCTTC. The V call is TRBV7-8, the J call TRBJ2-1, with D perhaps TRBD1 or TRBD2 (5 bases each). From germline, CDR1 is SGHVS and CDR2 FQNEAQ. V was pared by 5 bases and J by 1 base, with 9 bases between. The CDR3 length is 14 residues.

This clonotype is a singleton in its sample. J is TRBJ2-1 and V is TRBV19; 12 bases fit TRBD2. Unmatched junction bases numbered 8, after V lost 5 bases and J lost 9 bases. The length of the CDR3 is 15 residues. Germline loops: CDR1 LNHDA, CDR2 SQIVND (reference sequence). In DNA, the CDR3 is TGTGCCAGTAGTCCTCTGACTAGCGGGGGACCTGAGCAGTTCTTC. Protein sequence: CASSPLTSGGPEQFF.

The DNA for the CDR3 is TGTGCCAGCAGTTATCCCGACACGGAGAACACTGAAGCTTTCTTT. Protein sequence: CASSYPDTENTEAFF. The chain recombines TRBV6-5 with TRBJ1-1; unclear D gene. V lost 3 bases to trimming and J lost 1 base, with 12 bases between them. Germline V gene data show CDR1 as MNHEY and CDR2 as SVGAGI. CDR3 length: 15 amino acids.